Below, 22 T cell receptor beta chains from the same sample are listed, as sequenced in a study of T cell responses to AZD1222 COVID-19 vaccine. Only in-frame clones appear in the TCRdb table, and some are missing; sequencing was by immunoSEQ multiplex PCR. The table has 200,000 to 250,000 clones, roughly 91% seen once. This material consisted of peripheral blood, taken on day 0 of MenACWY control vaccination. Receptor source: an adult in good health.

The chain carries TRBV28 and TRBJ1-4, with 8 bases fitting TRBD1. The CDR3 totals 14 residues. The germline V gene encodes CDR1 MDHEN and CDR2 SYDVKM. Trimming cost V 6 bases and J 7 bases; bases outside gene matches: 7. The chain's CDR3 is CASSPQGVREKLFF. As DNA, the CDR3 is TGTGCCAGCAGCCCACAGGGGGTCCGTGAAAAACTGTTTTTT.

The J gene is TRBJ1-1, the V gene TRBV5-5; a weak D match, TRBD1 (5 bases). CDR1 SGHKS and CDR2 YYEKEE come from the germline V gene (reference sequence). V lost 0 bases and J lost 6, with 12 bases in between. The CDR3 sequence is 14 residues long. CDR3: CASSLGPGDAEAFF. DNA for the CDR3: TGTGCCAGCAGCTTGGGTCCGGGGGACGCTGAAGCTTTCTTT.

Notes on this clone: Compared with germline, one end of the junction differs, possibly owing to a read error. The chain is built from TRBV7-7 and TRBJ2-2, with 11 bases fitting TRBD2. The CDR3 is 16 residues long. The germline V gene has CDR1 SSHAT and CDR2 FNYEAQ (reference sequence). The CDR3 here is CASSLRLAGGPGELFF. DNA of the CDR3: TGTGCTAGCAGCTTACGGCTAGCGGGGGGCCCCGGGGAGCTGTTTTTT.

The V and J genes are TRBV5-1 and TRBJ2-2; the D gene is possibly TRBD1 (6 bases). V lost 4 bases, J lost 5 bases, and 15 bases lay in between. Germline values: CDR1 SGHRS, CDR2 YFSETQ. The CDR3 is 15 amino acids. CDR3 bases: TGCGCCAGCAGCCCCGAGGGCAGGGGAACCGGGGAGCTGTTTTTT. The encoded protein is CASSPEGRGTGELFF.

The chain uses TRBV5-1 and TRBJ1-2, with no clear D. Germline values: CDR1 SGHRS, CDR2 YFSETQ. Trimming removed 4 bases from V and 3 bases from J, with 13 bases in between. CDR3 length: 14 residues. CDR3 DNA sequence: TGCGCCAGCAGCGGTTTAACAGCAGACTATGGCTACACCTTC. Protein sequence: CASSGLTADYGYTF. Complete variable domain (other parts from reference TRBV5-1 and TRBJ1-2): KAGVTQTPRYLIKTRGQQVTLSCSPISGHRSVSWYQQTPGQGLQFLFEYFSETQRNKGNFPGRFSGRQFSNSRSEMNVSTLELGDSALYLCASSGLTADYGYTFGSGTRLTVV.

V gene TRBV2 combines with J gene TRBJ2-1; tentatively, D is TRBD2 (5 bases). Germline-derived CDR1 and CDR2 are SNHLY and FYNNEI. Trimming took off 3 bases at V and 6 bases at J, with 15 bases between the two ends. The CDR3 extends over 15 amino acids. The CDR3 loop reads CASSDRQVGSNEQFF. The CDR3 bases are TGTGCCAGCAGTGACCGGCAGGTTGGGAGCAATGAGCAGTTCTTC.

The gene calls are TRBV30 and TRBJ2-3; 7 bases are a match to TRBD2. J gave up 1 base and V 0 bases, and 4 bases lay outside the gene matches. Germline CDR1 and CDR2: GTSNPN and SVGIG (reference sequence). The CDR3 consists of 15 residues. This CDR3 reads CAWSVLSGGTDTQYF. In nucleotides, the CDR3 is TGTGCCTGGAGTGTACTAAGCGGGGGCACAGATACGCAGTATTTT.

This sequence joins TRBV12-3 or TRBV12-4 and TRBJ2-1, with D hard to call. The CDR3 extends over 13 amino acids. V was shortened by 2 bases and J by 3 bases, with 5 bases between the two germline ends. In DNA, the CDR3 is TGTGCCAGCAGTTTAAGCAGCTACAATGAGCAGTTCTTC. This codes for CASSLSSYNEQFF.

The rearrangement uses TRBV6-5 and TRBJ1-6; 7 nucleotides line up with TRBD1. This CDR3 spans 14 amino acids. The trim removed 2 bases at V and 9 bases at J, leaving 4 bases unmatched. The germline V gene encodes CDR1 MNHEY and CDR2 SVGAGI. CDR3 DNA: TGTGCCAGCAGTTACCTTGCAGGGGGTTCACCCCTCCACTTT. It encodes CASSYLAGGSPLHF.

This clone has just one count. The CDR3: CASRSLGPSYNEQFF. CDR3 DNA sequence: TGTGCCAGTAGGTCTTTAGGACCTAGCTACAATGAGCAGTTCTTC. The chain couples TRBV19 to TRBJ2-1; unclear D gene. Deletions cut 6 bases from V and 3 bases from J, with 15 bases between. The V gene's germline CDR1 is LNHDA and CDR2 SQIVND (reference sequence). CDR3 size: 15 residues.

The genes are TRBV25-1 and TRBJ1-1; TRBD1 matches at 9 bases. Germline CDR1 is MGHDK and CDR2 is SYGVNS. The CDR3 has 15 amino acids. V gave up 3 bases and J gave up 1 base; unmatched junction bases: 3. The CDR3 region is CASSDPGQGNTEAFF. The CDR3 nucleotides read TGTGCCAGCAGTGATCCGGGACAGGGGAACACTGAAGCTTTCTTT.

The V gene is TRBV7-9, the J gene TRBJ1-3; 8 positions agree with TRBD1. Trimming took 5 bases from V and 4 from J; bases not matched to a gene: 10. Germline V gene lookup returns CDR1 SEHNR and CDR2 FQNEAQ (reference sequence). CDR3 length: 16 residues. The CDR3 bases are TGTGCCAGCAGCCACGACAGGGGCGTCGTAGGAAACACCATATATTTT. Translation gives CASSHDRGVVGNTIYF.

The rearrangement links TRBV29-1 to TRBJ1-1; D remains ambiguous. Germline CDR1 is SQVTM and CDR2 is ANQGSEA. Trimming left V 7 bases short and J 1 base short, with 13 bases between. CDR3 length equals 13 residues. The CDR3 sequence: CSGLRGGNTEAFF. DNA for the CDR3: TGCAGCGGCCTCAGAGGAGGGAACACTGAAGCTTTCTTT.

This clone has just a few counts. This CDR3 is CASSLEGRDNSPLHF. CDR3 sequence (DNA): TGTGCCAGCAGCTTAGAGGGACGGGATAATTCACCCCTCCACTTT. The rearrangement links TRBV7-8 to TRBJ1-6; maybe TRBD1 (5 bases). CDR1 and CDR2 (germline): SGHVS, FQNEAQ. CDR3 length equals 15 residues. V was shortened by 1 base and J by 5 bases, with 9 bases between the two germline ends.

The chain links TRBV5-4 to TRBJ1-4; possibly TRBD1 for D (5 bases). The CDR3 is made up of 15 amino acids. The germline gives CDR1 SGHNT, CDR2 YYREEE (reference sequence). With 3 bases removed from V and 7 bases from J, the gap between germline ends came to 16 bases. CDR3 bases: TGTGCCAGCAGCTGGGGCAGAGGGGAGGGTGAAAAACTGTTTTTT. Its translation: CASSWGRGEGEKLFF.

The V and J genes are TRBV9 and TRBJ1-2; the match to TRBD1 covers 9 bases. V lost 5 bases and J lost 4; bases outside the gene matches: 6. There are 14 residues in the CDR3. Germline CDR1 and CDR2: SGDLS and YYNGEE. In nucleotides, the CDR3 is TGTGCCAGCAGACCGGGACAGGGATTCTATGGCTACACCTTC. Protein: CASRPGQGFYGYTF.

This clone showed up just once. The rearrangement uses TRBV5-1 and TRBJ1-4; a possible D gene is TRBD1 (5 bases). The CDR3 spans 15 residues. Trimming left V 0 bases short and J 4 bases short, with 10 bases between. Germline V gene sequence: CDR1 SGHRS, CDR2 YFSETQ. The CDR3 nucleotides read TGCGCCAGCAGCTTGGATGGGGGAGGTAATGAAAAACTGTTTTTT. Translated: CASSLDGGGNEKLFF.

The chain combines TRBV5-1 with TRBJ1-3; no firm D call. This CDR3 spans 16 amino acids. The germline gives CDR1 SGHRS, CDR2 YFSETQ. V lost 3 bases and J 0 bases, leaving 13 bases between the germline ends. The CDR3 coding sequence is TGCGCCAGCAGCTCAATCGGGCTTACCTCTGGAAACACCATATATTTT. Translating gives CASSSIGLTSGNTIYF.

The genes are TRBV18 and TRBJ1-2; D remains unclear. The germline V gene has CDR1 KGHSH and CDR2 LQKENI. This CDR3 contains 13 residues. The V gene lost 2 bases and the J gene lost 3 bases, with 7 bases spanning the gap. CDR3 loop: CASSPGEDYGYTF. The CDR3 DNA follows: TGTGCCAGCTCACCAGGGGAGGACTATGGCTACACCTTC. Complete variable domain (other parts from reference TRBV18 and TRBJ1-2): NAGVMQNPRHLVRRRGQEARLRCSPMKGHSHVYWYRQLPEEGLKFMVYLQKENIIDESGMPKERFSAEFPKEGPSILRIQQVVRGDSAAYFCASSPGEDYGYTFGSGTRLTVV.

The chain has TRBV30 and TRBJ1-4, with a tentative D call TRBD1 (6 bases). The CDR3 length is 14 residues. Per germline, CDR1 GTSNPN and CDR2 SVGIG (reference sequence). V shed 3 bases and J shed 10 bases, with 18 bases lying between them. The CDR3 nucleotides read TGTGCCTGGAGCCCGACCGGGACACTTCTAAAACTGTTTTTT. This sequence encodes CAWSPTGTLLKLFF.

V gene TRBV27 combines with J gene TRBJ1-2; tentatively, D is TRBD1 (6 bases). The CDR3 is 14 amino acids. Germline CDR1 is MNHEY and CDR2 is SMNVEV (reference sequence). V was pared by 6 bases and J by 4 bases, with 15 bases between. The CDR3 loop reads CASRTTGYTYGYTF. The CDR3, as DNA: TGTGCCAGCAGGACTACAGGGTATACCTATGGCTACACCTTC.

CDR3 in amino acids: CASSRRTSGGDEQYF. The CDR3 region has the DNA TGTGCCAGCAGCCGCCGGACTAGCGGGGGAGACGAGCAGTACTTC. The chain is built from TRBV7-6 and TRBJ2-7, with TRBD2 matching 13 bases. With V trimmed by 5 bases and J by 5 bases, 6 bases remained unmatched. Germline assignment: CDR1 SGHVS and CDR2 FNYEAQ. This CDR3 has 15 amino acids.